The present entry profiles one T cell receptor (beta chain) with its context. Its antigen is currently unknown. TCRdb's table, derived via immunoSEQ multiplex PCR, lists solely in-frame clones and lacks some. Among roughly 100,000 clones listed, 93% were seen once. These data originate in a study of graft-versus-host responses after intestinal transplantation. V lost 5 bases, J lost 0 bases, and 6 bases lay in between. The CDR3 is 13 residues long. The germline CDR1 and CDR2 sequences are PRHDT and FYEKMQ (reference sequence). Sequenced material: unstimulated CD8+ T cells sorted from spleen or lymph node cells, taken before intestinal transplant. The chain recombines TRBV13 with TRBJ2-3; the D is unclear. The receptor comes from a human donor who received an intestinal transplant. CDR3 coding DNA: TGTGCCAGCAGCGCAGAGAGCACAGATACGCAGTATTTT. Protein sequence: CASSAESTDTQYF.